There are a few counts of the clone carrying this TCR beta chain. Both 60 Vbeta primers and 13 Jbeta primers went into the PCR. Assay used: immunoSEQ multiplex PCR; TCRdb lists only in-frame clones, some missing. The sample comprises 110,000 to 150,000 clones, about 10% of which are singletons, and approximately 1.7% rests with the top ten. The sample comes from a study of cytomegalovirus exposure and HLA in healthy donors. CDR3 length: 16 residues. Germline V gene data show CDR1 as SGHTA and CDR2 as FQGTGA. Trimming left V 2 bases short and J 2 bases short, with 15 bases between. Specimen: PBMCs. The TCR was taken from a man in his fifties or sixties in good health and CMV-seronegative. The genes are TRBV7-3 and TRBJ2-5; tentatively, D is TRBD1 (6 bases). CDR3 sequence (DNA): TGTGCCAGCAGCTTAGGGTTAGGGGGTGGACAAGAGACCCAGTACTTC. This encodes CASSLGLGGGQETQYF.